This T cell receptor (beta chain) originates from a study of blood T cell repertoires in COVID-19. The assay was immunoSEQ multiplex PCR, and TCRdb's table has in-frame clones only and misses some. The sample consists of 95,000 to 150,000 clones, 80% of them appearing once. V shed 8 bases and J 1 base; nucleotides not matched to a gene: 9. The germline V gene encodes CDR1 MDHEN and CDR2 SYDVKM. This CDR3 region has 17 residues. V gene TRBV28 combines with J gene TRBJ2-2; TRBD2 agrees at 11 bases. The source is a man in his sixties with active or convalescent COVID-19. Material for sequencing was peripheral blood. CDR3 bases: TGTGCCAGCTATACCCCCACTAGCGGGAGGAACACCGGGGAGCTGTTTTTT. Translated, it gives CASYTPTSGRNTGELFF.